The rows below give T cell receptor beta chains drawn from one sample of a study of identical twins. In TCRdb, the 5' RACE reads were re-called with MiXCR into one record per CDR3 protein. The sample shows 350,000 to 500,000 distinct CDR3 sequences, around a sixth of them seen only once. Sequenced sample: naive T cells sorted from blood. These receptor sequences come from a man in his forties or fifties in good health. Both conserved end residues are part of each CDR3. The D gene is left open where the match is weak. Clone size, where shown, is once, few, many, or a class for clones that have expanded.

d_call	clone_size	j_call	v_call	cdr3_nt	cdr3_aa
-	many	TRBJ2-3	TRBV20-1	TGCAGTGCTAGGAGCCCGTCTAGCACAGATACGCAGTATTTT	CSARSPSSTDTQYF
-	many	TRBJ1-1	TRBV6-2/TRBV6-3	TGTGCCAGCTGGGAGGTGGGACAATTCGCTGAAGCTTTCTTT	CASWEVGQFAEAFF
-	few	TRBJ1-2	TRBV7-9	TGTGCCAGCAGCTCGGCGTGGGGGGCGCAATATGGCTACACCTTC	CASSSAWGAQYGYTF
-	many	TRBJ2-7	TRBV28	TGTGCCAGCAGTTTATCCAGGGACTACGAGCAGTACTTC	CASSLSRDYEQYF
-	few	TRBJ1-5	TRBV2	TGTGCCAGCAGTGAGCCTCCCGGACGGAATCAGCCCCAGCATTTT	CASSEPPGRNQPQHF
-	few	TRBJ1-2	TRBV7-2	TGTGCCAGCAGCTTAGGGGGGCCGGATGGCTACACCTTC	CASSLGGPDGYTF
TRBD1	few	TRBJ2-6	TRBV11-2	TGTGCCAGCAGCTCACCCGGGACAGGTCCCTCTGGGGCCAACGTCCTGACTTTC	CASSSPGTGPSGANVLTF
-	few	TRBJ2-7	TRBV6-4	TGTGCCAGCAGTGACTCGAAATCAACAGGGAAGGCCAACGAGCAGTACTTC	CASSDSKSTGKANEQYF
-	-	TRBJ1-5	TRBV12-3/TRBV12-4	TGTGCCAGCAGTCCTAAAAGAGGGTTCAATCAGCCCCAGCATTTT	CASSPKRGFNQPQHF
TRBD2	many	TRBJ2-7	TRBV29-1	TGCAGCGCCTTCGGGACTAGCGGGAGGTTCGAGTACGAGCAGTACTTC	CSAFGTSGRFEYEQYF
-	many	TRBJ2-5	TRBV9	TGTGCCAGCAGCGTAGATGTGGGAGAGACCCAGTACTTC	CASSVDVGETQYF
TRBD2	many	TRBJ2-1	TRBV12-3/TRBV12-4	TGTGCCAGCAGTGGGACTAGCGGGCAATATTACAATGAGCAGTTCTTC	CASSGTSGQYYNEQFF
-	many	TRBJ2-7	TRBV2	TGTGCCGGCCGACAGGATACCTTCTACGAGCAGTACTTC	CAGRQDTFYEQYF
-	-	TRBJ2-1	TRBV2	TGTGCCAGCAGTGCCATGGGCGAGCAGTTCTTC	CASSAMGEQFF
-	-	TRBJ2-6	TRBV7-3	TGTGCCAGCAGCTCGATGGGGGGCCGGGCCAACGTCCTGACTTTC	CASSSMGGRANVLTF
TRBD2	few	TRBJ2-1	TRBV20-1	TGCAGTGCTAAGCGGGGGGTAAACTACAATGAGCAGTTCTTC	CSAKRGVNYNEQFF
-	-	TRBJ2-3	TRBV9	TGTGCCAGCAGCGTAGTGTCCGGGGGTACGCAGTATTTT	CASSVVSGGTQYF
TRBD2	many	TRBJ2-1	TRBV4-1	TGCGCCAGCAGCCAAGGCGCGGGGGGCGGCTACAATGAGCAGTTCTTC	CASSQGAGGGYNEQFF
TRBD1	-	TRBJ2-2	TRBV28	TGTGCCAGCAGAAAGGACAGGGATTATCATCTCACCGGGGAGCTGTTTTTT	CASRKDRDYHLTGELFF
-	few	TRBJ2-2	TRBV11-2	TGTGCCAGCAGCCCCAGACAGCCTATGACCGGGGAGCTGTTTTTT	CASSPRQPMTGELFF
TRBD1	few	TRBJ1-6	TRBV27	TGTGCCAGCAGTTTTTCTACAGGGGGCAGGTCACCCCTCCACTTT	CASSFSTGGRSPLHF
-	many	TRBJ2-1	TRBV12-3/TRBV12-4	TGTGCCAGCAGTTTTTGGGGCAATGAGCAGTTCTTC	CASSFWGNEQFF
TRBD1	many	TRBJ2-3	TRBV4-3	TGCGCCAGCAGCCAAGAAGCCGTCGACAGGGGGAAGGCAGATACGCAGTATTTT	CASSQEAVDRGKADTQYF
-	few	TRBJ2-4	TRBV20-1	TGCAGTGCTAGAGATCCGTCGGCGGGCAGGGCGAGAGTGGACATTCAGTACTTC	CSARDPSAGRARVDIQYF
TRBD1	-	TRBJ2-7	TRBV20-1	TGCAGTGCCACGACAGGGAACTCCTACGAGCAGTACTTC	CSATTGNSYEQYF
-	few	TRBJ1-2	TRBV6-5	TGTGCCAGCAGTTCCAGGGGCTCTGGCTACACCTTC	CASSSRGSGYTF
-	few	TRBJ2-5	TRBV7-9	TGTGCCAGCAGCTTAGCCGGGTCAGGGGAGCAAGAGACCCAGTACTTC	CASSLAGSGEQETQYF
TRBD1	many	TRBJ2-4	TRBV29-1	TGCAGCGGAACAGGGGAGAGCATTCAGTACTTC	CSGTGESIQYF
-	many	TRBJ2-3	TRBV19	TGTGCCACCCAGCTGGGGGGCGCAGATACGCAGTATTTT	CATQLGGADTQYF
TRBD2	many	TRBJ2-1	TRBV4-2	TGTGCCAGCAGCCAAGAATTAGCGGGGGCGATCTACAATGAGCAGTTCTTC	CASSQELAGAIYNEQFF
-	-	TRBJ2-7	TRBV20-1	TGCAGTGCCAGCCGGTCAAGGGGAGCCTACGAGCAGTACTTC	CSASRSRGAYEQYF
TRBD1	-	TRBJ2-1	TRBV20-1	TGCAGTGCTAGAGATCCTCGAAGGGGACAGGGATCCAATTTGGGACCCTGGGAGCAGTTCTTC	CSARDPRRGQGSNLGPWEQFF
TRBD2	many	TRBJ2-5	TRBV25-1	TGTGCCAGCAGCACAATCGGGGGAGGGAGTGAGACCCAGTACTTC	CASSTIGGGSETQYF
-	-	TRBJ2-6	TRBV20-1	TGCAGTGCTGGGGACCTCCCTGGGGCCAACGTCCTGACTTTC	CSAGDLPGANVLTF
-	-	TRBJ2-2	TRBV10-3	TGTGCCATCAGGAACGGACAGAACACCGGGGAGCTGTTTTTT	CAIRNGQNTGELFF
-	-	TRBJ1-1	TRBV20-1	TGCAGTGCTAGGATCGTGGGGACTGAAGCTTTCTTT	CSARIVGTEAFF
-	-	TRBJ2-1	TRBV29-1	TGCAGCGTTGTCAGGGGATGGAATGAGCAGTTCTTC	CSVVRGWNEQFF
-	few	TRBJ1-1	TRBV6-1	TGTGCCAGCACAGGGGATCGTGGTGAAGCTTTCTTT	CASTGDRGEAFF
-	many	TRBJ2-7	TRBV7-9	TGTGCCAGCAGCTTATCGGGCACCCAATACGAGCAGTACTTC	CASSLSGTQYEQYF
-	-	TRBJ2-7	TRBV6-1	TGTGCCAGCACCTCCGGGTACCCTTACGAGCAGTACTTC	CASTSGYPYEQYF
-	-	TRBJ1-2	TRBV7-2	TGTGCCAGCAGCTTAGGTCGGCACCGCTACACCTTC	CASSLGRHRYTF
TRBD1	-	TRBJ1-1	TRBV15	TGTGCCACCAGAAACGACCGGGACAGTGGGAAAGCTTTCTTT	CATRNDRDSGKAFF
-	-	TRBJ2-7	TRBV7-9	TGTGCCAGCAGCTTAGAATTGGGGGTCGGCGAGCAGTACTTC	CASSLELGVGEQYF
-	-	TRBJ1-3	TRBV4-2	TGTGCCAGCAGCCAAGAACAGGGAACCGGAAACACCATATATTTT	CASSQEQGTGNTIYF
-	-	TRBJ2-5	TRBV12-3/TRBV12-4	TGTGCCAGCAGTTCCGATACGGGCTGGCAAGAGACCCAGTACTTC	CASSSDTGWQETQYF
TRBD2	-	TRBJ2-3	TRBV20-1	TGCAGTGCTACCAATCCTAGCGGAGAAAGCACAGATACGCAGTATTTT	CSATNPSGESTDTQYF
-	-	TRBJ2-2	TRBV7-9	TGTGCCAGCAGCACAAAAGGGACCGGGGAGCTGTTTTTT	CASSTKGTGELFF
-	few	TRBJ2-2	TRBV15	TGTGCCACCAGCAGAGACATCCGTGACACCGGGGAGCTGTTTTTT	CATSRDIRDTGELFF
-	-	TRBJ1-4	TRBV7-9	TGTGCCAGCAGCTCGACGGTTGAAAAACTGTTTTTT	CASSSTVEKLFF
TRBD2	few	TRBJ2-2	TRBV20-1	TGCAGTGCAAGACTAGCGGGAAAGAACACCGGGGAGCTGTTTTTT	CSARLAGKNTGELFF
-	many	TRBJ2-7	TRBV11-2	TGTGCCAGCAGCGCAAAGCCCGACAGGACCTACGAGCAGTACTTC	CASSAKPDRTYEQYF